These T cell receptor beta chains were read from a single sample in a study of T-cell reconstitution after alpha-beta-depleted transplantation in children. TCRdb reprocessed the PCR reads via MiXCR and lists one record per CDR3 protein. The sample holds over 200,000 distinct CDR3 sequences; around 9.6% are singletons and the top ten take approximately 6.6%. Material: PBMCs from the stem cell graft donor, obtained from the stem cell graft. The receptors were gathered from a human donor who donated a stem cell graft to a child with acute lymphoblastic leukemia. The CDR3 runs from the conserved cysteine through the conserved F or W. A D gene is named only where the DNA matches it firmly. Clone size is stated in some rows and not others, as once, few, many or a class when expanded.

many	TRBV7-2	-	TRBJ1-4	TGTGCCAGCAGCCCCAGTGCGGTGTCGGCAACTAATGAAAAACTGTTTTTT	CASSPSAVSATNEKLFF
many	TRBV20-1	-	TRBJ2-2	TGCAGTGTTGGAAACGAGGGAAGGGGGACCGGGGAGCTGTTTTTT	CSVGNEGRGTGELFF
few	TRBV20-1	-	TRBJ2-1	TGCAGTGCCAGGGTCCCGGGCGGCTCCGCTGGCAATGAGCAGTTCTTC	CSARVPGGSAGNEQFF
many	TRBV5-1	TRBD1	TRBJ2-1	TGCGCCAGCAGCTTGATAGGGACAGGGGTCTCGGGTGAGCAGTTCTTC	CASSLIGTGVSGEQFF
many	TRBV6-2/TRBV6-3	-	TRBJ1-1	TGTGCCAGCAGTAGGCCCCCGGGAAACACTGAAGCTTTCTTT	CASSRPPGNTEAFF
many	TRBV4-1	TRBD2	TRBJ2-2	TGCGCCAGCAGCCACTTCGAGCTAGCGGGGGGGTCCGGGGAGCTGTTTTTT	CASSHFELAGGSGELFF
many	TRBV5-1	-	TRBJ1-1	TGCGCCAGCAGCAACAACCAGGGCTGGAACACTGAAGCTTTCTTT	CASSNNQGWNTEAFF
many	TRBV20-1	TRBD1	TRBJ1-6	TGCAGTGCTAACAAAAGATACAGGGGGCGTCTGGGTAATTCACCCCTCCACTTT	CSANKRYRGRLGNSPLHF
many	TRBV3-1	-	TRBJ1-2	TGTGCCAGCAACCAACGATCGGGTACGAGGGGCTATGGCTACACCTTC	CASNQRSGTRGYGYTF
-	TRBV5-6	-	TRBJ2-7	TGTGCCAGCAGCTTGAGGAGCGAGCAGTACTTC	CASSLRSEQYF
many	TRBV7-9	-	TRBJ1-4	TGTGCCAGCAGCCCCGGAGTTTCCACTAATGAAAAACTGTTTTTT	CASSPGVSTNEKLFF
many	TRBV27	TRBD2	TRBJ2-5	TGTGCCAGCAGTTTAAGAGCTAGCGGGGGGGTACAAGAGACCCAGTACTTC	CASSLRASGGVQETQYF
many	TRBV4-2	-	TRBJ2-1	TGTGCCAGCAGCCACAGCGAAAGGGAGGCCGCTGAGCAGTTCTTC	CASSHSEREAAEQFF
many	TRBV7-7	-	TRBJ2-5	TGTGCCAGCAGCACCGGGACATCGACAAAGACCCAGTACTTC	CASSTGTSTKTQYF
many	TRBV3-1	-	TRBJ2-3	TGTGCCAGCAGCCAAGTGGCAGGAGATACGCAGTATTTT	CASSQVAGDTQYF
many	TRBV18	-	TRBJ2-7	TGTGCCAGCTCACCAACGATGGACTGGGCGCAGTACTTC	CASSPTMDWAQYF
many	TRBV27	-	TRBJ2-2	TGTGCCAGCAGTTTAGTGGACTACTCGAGGACCGGGGAGCTGTTTTTT	CASSLVDYSRTGELFF
-	TRBV6-1	TRBD1	TRBJ1-5	TGTGCCAGCAGACAAAGACAGGGGGGGAGCGGCAATCAGCCCCAGCATTTT	CASRQRQGGSGNQPQHF
-	TRBV7-8	-	TRBJ2-3	TGTGCCAGCAGCTCCCCGCGAGGGCGGGGGCGCACAGATACGCAGTATTTT	CASSSPRGRGRTDTQYF
-	TRBV12-3/TRBV12-4	TRBD1	TRBJ2-7	TGTGCCAGCAGTCACCGGGACAGGTTCTATTACGAGCAGTACTTC	CASSHRDRFYYEQYF
many	TRBV6-5	-	TRBJ2-3	TGTGCCAGCAGTCCCACCCCGGGGCCAACAGATACGCAGTATTTT	CASSPTPGPTDTQYF
-	TRBV5-5	TRBD1	TRBJ1-5	TGTGCCAGCAGCTGGGGGACAGGCAATCAGCCCCAGCATTTT	CASSWGTGNQPQHF
-	TRBV7-8	-	TRBJ2-1	TGTGCCAGCAGCTTTGCCAGGGCAGACAATGAGCAGTTCTTC	CASSFARADNEQFF
few	TRBV20-1	-	TRBJ2-4	TGCAGTGCTAGTCAGCCAGCGGAAGCCAAAAACATTCAGTACTTC	CSASQPAEAKNIQYF
-	TRBV7-2	-	TRBJ2-7	TGTGCCAGCAGCTTAATGGGGGGATACGAGCAGTACTTC	CASSLMGGYEQYF
many	TRBV7-9	-	TRBJ1-2	TGTGCCAGCAGCTTAGCATCGGGGGTGAAAGGCTACACCTTC	CASSLASGVKGYTF
-	TRBV4-2	-	TRBJ1-6	TGTGCCAGCAGCCATAGTTTGGGGGAAGATAATTCACCCCTCCACTTT	CASSHSLGEDNSPLHF
few	TRBV3-1	-	TRBJ1-2	TGTGCCAGCAGCCAACTCGGTGATGGCTACACCTTC	CASSQLGDGYTF
-	TRBV7-9	-	TRBJ2-5	TGTGCCAGCAGCTTAGGCCAGGCCCCCAGGGTCCAAGAGACCCAGTACTTC	CASSLGQAPRVQETQYF
few	TRBV14	-	TRBJ2-5	TGTGCCAGCAGCCAAGATCTGAGAGTCAAGACCCAGTACTTC	CASSQDLRVKTQYF
many	TRBV7-8	-	TRBJ2-5	TGTGCCAGCAGCTTAGAATGGGGGGAGACCCAGTACTTC	CASSLEWGETQYF
-	TRBV27	TRBD1	TRBJ1-2	TGTGCCAGCAGTCCCCGACAGGGAGCGAAGGGCTACACCTTC	CASSPRQGAKGYTF